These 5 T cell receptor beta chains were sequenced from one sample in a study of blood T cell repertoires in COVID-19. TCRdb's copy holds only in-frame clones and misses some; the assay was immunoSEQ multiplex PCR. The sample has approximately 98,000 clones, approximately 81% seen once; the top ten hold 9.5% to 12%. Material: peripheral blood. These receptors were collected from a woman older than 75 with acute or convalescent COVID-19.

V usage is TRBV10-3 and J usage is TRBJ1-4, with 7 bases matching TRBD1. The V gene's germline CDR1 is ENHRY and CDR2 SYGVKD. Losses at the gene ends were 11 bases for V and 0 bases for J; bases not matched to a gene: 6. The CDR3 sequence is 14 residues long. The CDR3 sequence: CAASGTATNEKLFF. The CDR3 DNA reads TGTGCCGCCTCCGGGACAGCAACTAATGAAAAACTGTTTTTT.

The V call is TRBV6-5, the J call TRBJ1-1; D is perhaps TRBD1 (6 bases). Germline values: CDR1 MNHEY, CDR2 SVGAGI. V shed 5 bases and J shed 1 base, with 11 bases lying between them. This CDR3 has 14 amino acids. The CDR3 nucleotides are TGTGCCAGCAGTCCTGACAGGACGAACACTGAAGCTTTCTTT. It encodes CASSPDRTNTEAFF.

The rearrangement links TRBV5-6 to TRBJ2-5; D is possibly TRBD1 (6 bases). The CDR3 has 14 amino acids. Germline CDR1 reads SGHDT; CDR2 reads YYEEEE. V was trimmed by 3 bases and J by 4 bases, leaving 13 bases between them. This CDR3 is CASSSKLGGETQYF. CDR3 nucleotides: TGTGCCAGCAGCTCGAAACTAGGGGGAGAGACCCAGTACTTC.

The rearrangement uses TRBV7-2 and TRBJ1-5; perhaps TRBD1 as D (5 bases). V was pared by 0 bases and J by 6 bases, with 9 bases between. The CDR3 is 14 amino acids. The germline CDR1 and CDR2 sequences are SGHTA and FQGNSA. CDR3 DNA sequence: TGTGCCAGCAGCTTAGCCAGGGAGGCTCAGCCCCAGCATTTT. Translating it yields CASSLAREAQPQHF.

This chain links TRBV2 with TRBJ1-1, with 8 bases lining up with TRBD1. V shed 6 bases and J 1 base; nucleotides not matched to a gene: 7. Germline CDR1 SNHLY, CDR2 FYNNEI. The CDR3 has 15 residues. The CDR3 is CASSATGTGNTEAFF. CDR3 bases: TGTGCCAGCAGCGCTACGGGGACAGGGAACACTGAAGCTTTCTTT.